The source of this TCR beta chain is a study of OX40 agonist ivuxolimab in advanced cancers. Study summary: Patients achieving partial responses numbered three: one hepatocellular carcinoma case and two cutaneous melanoma cases.

Data came from immunoSEQ multiplex PCR; TCRdb stores just in-frame clones and leaves some out. In the table there are 90,000 to 150,000 clones, 80% to 90% of which are singletons. V lost 5 bases and J 4 bases, leaving 11 bases between the germline ends. Germline assignment: CDR1 SGHTA and CDR2 FQGNSA. The CDR3 is 13 residues long. The source is an adult with an advanced solid tumor such as melanoma, head and neck, liver or kidney cancer. The rearrangement uses TRBV7-2 and TRBJ1-1; D unresolved. The material was CD4+ or CD8+ T cells sorted from blood, obtained in a trial of the OX40 agonist ivuxolimab. In DNA, the CDR3 is TGTGCCAGCAGCATCGAGAGTTCCACTGAAGCTTTCTTT. Translation gives CASSIESSTEAFF. The complete variable domain, with remaining parts taken from reference TRBV7-2 and TRBJ1-1, reads GAGVSQSPSNKVTEKGKDVELRCDPISGHTALYWYRQSLGQGLEFLIYFQGNSAPDKSGLPSDRFSAERTGGSVSTLTIQRTQQEDSAVYLCASSIESSTEAFFGQGTRLTVV.